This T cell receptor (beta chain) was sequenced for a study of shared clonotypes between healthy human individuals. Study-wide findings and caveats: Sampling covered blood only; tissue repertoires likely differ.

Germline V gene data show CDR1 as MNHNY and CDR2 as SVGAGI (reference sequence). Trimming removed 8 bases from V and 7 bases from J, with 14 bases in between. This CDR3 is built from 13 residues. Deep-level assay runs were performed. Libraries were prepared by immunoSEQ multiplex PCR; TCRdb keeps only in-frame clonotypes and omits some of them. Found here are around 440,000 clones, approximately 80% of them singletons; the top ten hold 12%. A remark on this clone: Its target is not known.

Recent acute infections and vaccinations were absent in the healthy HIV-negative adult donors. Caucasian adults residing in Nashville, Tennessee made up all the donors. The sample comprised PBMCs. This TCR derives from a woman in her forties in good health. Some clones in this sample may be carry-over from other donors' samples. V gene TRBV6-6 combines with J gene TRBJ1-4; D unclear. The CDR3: CASWRAGSEKLFF. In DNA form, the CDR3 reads TGTGCCAGCTGGCGCGCGGGGTCTGAAAAACTGTTTTTT.